The 31 T cell receptor beta chains given below trace back to one sample, sequenced in a study of T cell responses to AZD1222 COVID-19 vaccine. This table comes from immunoSEQ multiplex PCR, and its TCRdb copy is limited to in-frame clones, with some not included. There are about 93,000 clones in the sample; 80% to 90% occur only once, and around 5.9% lies in the top ten. The sequenced sample was peripheral blood, obtained on day 0 of AZD1222 vaccination. These receptors were obtained from an adult in good health.

The rearrangement joins TRBV11-2 to TRBJ2-7; TRBD2 aligns across 7 bases. J lost 2 bases, V lost 5 bases, and 12 bases had no gene match. The CDR3 covers 16 residues. Germline values: CDR1 SGHAT, CDR2 FQNNGV. DNA for the CDR3: TGTGCCAGCAGCCCCCGGTTCGGGGGACTAACCTACGAGCAGTACTTC. Translated, it gives CASSPRFGGLTYEQYF.

V usage is TRBV5-4 and J usage is TRBJ1-5, with D perhaps TRBD1 (6 bases). The length of the CDR3 is 15 residues. Trimming pared 4 bases from V and 4 bases from J, leaving 15 bases between. The germline V gene encodes CDR1 SGHNT and CDR2 YYREEE (reference sequence). The DNA for the CDR3 is TGTGCCAGCAGCGCAACCCGGGACACGAATCAGCCCCAGCATTTT. Its protein product is CASSATRDTNQPQHF.

The J gene is TRBJ1-5, the V gene TRBV5-6; 8 bases align to TRBD1. V gave up 2 bases and J gave up 5 bases; unmatched junction bases: 3. The germline V gene has CDR1 SGHDT and CDR2 YYEEEE. This CDR3 is 14 amino acids long. In nucleotides, the CDR3 is TGTGCCAGCAGCTTACAGGGGGTGGATCAGCCCCAGCATTTT. Its protein is CASSLQGVDQPQHF.

V is TRBV27 and J is TRBJ1-4, with TRBD1 as a possible D gene (5 bases). The V end lost 7 bases, the J end lost 3 bases, and 12 bases lay between the germline ends. The CDR3 runs to 14 residues. Germline lookup yields CDR1 MNHEY and CDR2 SMNVEV (reference sequence). CDR3 coding DNA: TGTGCCAGCAAAGGGGAGGGAGCTAATGAAAAACTGTTTTTT. This codes for CASKGEGANEKLFF.

The gene calls are TRBV5-4 and TRBJ2-4, with D perhaps TRBD1 or TRBD2 (5 bases each). Trimming stripped 4 bases from V and 0 bases from J, with 14 bases between. CDR1 is SGHNT and CDR2 is YYREEE in the germline V gene (reference sequence). CDR3 length equals 16 residues. The CDR3 protein is CASSPGRQLAKNIQYF. Written as DNA, the CDR3 is TGTGCCAGCAGCCCGGGACGTCAGCTAGCCAAAAACATTCAGTACTTC.

The gene calls are TRBV18 and TRBJ1-1; D is undetermined. The CDR3 extends over 13 amino acids. Trimming left V 4 bases short and J 1 base short, with 7 bases between. Per the germline V gene, CDR1 is KGHSH and CDR2 is LQKENI. CDR3 sequence: CASSLAGNTEAFF. The CDR3 DNA sequence: TGTGCCAGCTCACTAGCTGGGAACACTGAAGCTTTCTTT.

In its sample, this clone was seen once. The chain recombines TRBV6-5 with TRBJ2-5; 13 nucleotides line up with TRBD2. Germline loops: CDR1 MNHEY, CDR2 SVGAGI. The trim removed 2 bases at V and 4 bases at J, leaving 4 bases unmatched. This CDR3 is built from 16 residues. In DNA form, the CDR3 reads TGTGCCAGCAGTTACCGGACTAGCGGGAGTGCAGAGACCCAGTACTTC. The encoded protein is CASSYRTSGSAETQYF.

V and J are TRBV15 and TRBJ2-6; D perhaps matches TRBD2 (6 bases). The CDR3 covers 16 residues. CDR1 LNHNV and CDR2 YYDKDF come from the germline V gene (reference sequence). Trimming left V 1 base short and J 0 bases short, with 7 bases between. In DNA, the CDR3 is TGTGCCACCAGCAGAGTGGGACTCTCTGGGGCCAACGTCCTGACTTTC. Translated, it gives CATSRVGLSGANVLTF.

V usage is TRBV4-2 and J usage is TRBJ2-3, with a weak D call TRBD1 (5 bases). Trimming took off 8 bases at V and 2 bases at J, with 17 bases between the two ends. The CDR3 spans 15 residues. Germline-derived CDR1 and CDR2 are LGHNA and YNFKEQ. The CDR3 region has the DNA TGTGCCAGCCGAACAGGCCAGCAGTCCACAGATACGCAGTATTTT. This gives the protein CASRTGQQSTDTQYF.

The chain links TRBV19 to TRBJ1-2; D might be TRBD1 (6 bases). The V end lost 1 base, the J end lost 10 bases, and 10 bases lay between the germline ends. The CDR3 has 12 residues. Germline V gene sequence: CDR1 LNHDA, CDR2 SQIVND (reference sequence). CDR3 loop: CASSIAGVNYTF. The CDR3 bases are TGTGCCAGTAGTATAGCAGGGGTGAACTACACCTTC.

Here the CDR3 DNA reads TGTGCCAGCGGCCAGAGGCGCGGTGAAAAACTGTTTTTT. Translating it yields CASGQRRGEKLFF. The rearrangement joins TRBV6-5 to TRBJ1-4, with D unresolved. The germline V and J ends were trimmed by 8 bases and 7 bases, with 14 bases remaining between them. Germline CDR1 and CDR2: MNHEY and SVGAGI. The CDR3 contains 13 residues.

V and J are TRBV6-1 and TRBJ1-4; 7 nucleotides line up with TRBD1. The V segment lost 4 bases and the J segment 4 bases; nucleotides outside the gene matches: 9. Looked up from germline, CDR1 is MNHNS and CDR2 is SASEGT. The CDR3 totals 16 residues. CDR3 in DNA: TGTGCCAGCAGTGTCTCTCGGGGGACAGTTAATGAAAAACTGTTTTTT. Translating it yields CASSVSRGTVNEKLFF.

The V gene is TRBV7-2, the J gene TRBJ1-2; D ambiguous. Trimming took 5 bases from V and 0 from J, leaving 10 bases between them. Germline CDR1 reads SGHTA; CDR2 reads FQGNSA. The CDR3 is 14 residues long. The CDR3 DNA reads as TGTGCCAGCAGCCACTATATACCTAACTATGGCTACACCTTC. Protein: CASSHYIPNYGYTF. Full variable domain (remainder filled in from reference TRBV7-2 and TRBJ1-2): GAGVSQSPSNKVTEKGKDVELRCDPISGHTALYWYRQSLGQGLEFLIYFQGNSAPDKSGLPSDRFSAERTGGSVSTLTIQRTQQEDSAVYLCASSHYIPNYGYTFGSGTRLTVV.

The chain joins TRBV4-1 to TRBJ1-6, with D hard to call. The V gene's germline CDR1 is MGHRA and CDR2 YSYEKL. Trimming took off 1 base at V and 14 bases at J, with 15 bases between the two ends. The CDR3 runs to 14 residues. CDR3 in amino acids: CASSQVVGVGALHF. The CDR3 region has the DNA TGCGCCAGCAGCCAAGTGGTGGGCGTCGGGGCCCTCCACTTT.

This clone turned up a few times. V and J are TRBV3-1 (or the pseudogene TRBV3-2) and TRBJ1-6; 7 bases map to TRBD1. There are 17 residues in the CDR3. With 3 bases clipped from V and 6 bases from J, the junction kept 11 bases outside the gene matches. Germline V gene sequence: CDR1 LGHDT, CDR2 YNNKEL (reference sequence). The CDR3 spells CASSQTYPGQINSPLHF. CDR3 DNA: TGTGCCAGCAGCCAGACCTACCCGGGACAGATTAATTCACCCCTCCACTTT.

This clone appeared once. The V and J genes are TRBV5-1 and TRBJ2-7; 11 bases map to TRBD2. Germline values: CDR1 SGHRS, CDR2 YFSETQ. The CDR3 totals 14 residues. With 5 bases clipped from V and 8 bases from J, the junction kept 9 bases outside the gene matches. CDR3 sequence (DNA): TGCGCCAGCAGGAATGATAGCGGGAGGGCCCAGCAGTACTTC. Amino acid sequence: CASRNDSGRAQQYF.

The genes are TRBV6-5 and TRBJ2-2, with TRBD1 as a possible D gene (6 bases). This CDR3 has 13 amino acids. Trimming took off 11 bases at V and 3 bases at J, with 13 bases between the two ends. The V gene's germline CDR1 is MNHEY and CDR2 SVGAGI. Written as DNA, the CDR3 is TGTGCCTCCCGGGACATATACACCGGGGAGCTGTTTTTT. As protein: CASRDIYTGELFF.

The rearrangement links TRBV3-1 (or the pseudogene TRBV3-2) to TRBJ2-5; D remains unclear. The CDR3 is made up of 15 amino acids. V gave up 1 base and J gave up 3 bases, with 12 bases separating them. The germline V gene encodes CDR1 LGHDT and CDR2 YNNKEL (reference sequence). The CDR3 DNA follows: TGTGCCAGCAGCCAAGCGGATTTCTGGAAAGAGACCCAGTACTTC. As protein: CASSQADFWKETQYF.

The table lists this clone with a count of one. J is TRBJ2-3 and V is TRBV29-1, with D hard to call. Trimming removed 8 bases at V and 0 bases at J, with 6 bases between. This CDR3 spans 11 amino acids. Germline assignment: CDR1 SQVTM and CDR2 ANQGSEA. In DNA form, the CDR3 reads TGCAGCTCCGATAGCACAGATACGCAGTATTTT. This translates into CSSDSTDTQYF.

J is TRBJ1-6 and V is TRBV25-1; D unresolved. The V gene's germline CDR1 is MGHDK and CDR2 SYGVNS. The CDR3 spans 14 residues. V dropped 5 bases and J dropped 8 bases, with 13 bases sitting between them. The CDR3 nucleotides are TGTGCCAGCAGTCCTCACGGATTGGATTCACCCCTCCACTTT. It is translated as CASSPHGLDSPLHF.

This clone showed up just a few times. This chain uses TRBV11-3 with TRBJ1-1; TRBD1 agrees at 8 bases. Germline lookup yields CDR1 SGHNT and CDR2 YENEEA. V was pared by 5 bases and J by 1 base, with 3 bases of the junction left unmatched. The CDR3 length is 14 residues. DNA for the CDR3: TGTGCCAGCAGCCCCGGGACAGGGAACACTGAAGCTTTCTTT. As protein: CASSPGTGNTEAFF.

The V call is TRBV7-9, the J call TRBJ2-2, with TRBD1 matching over 8 bases. CDR1 is SEHNR, CDR2 FQNEAQ, per germline (reference sequence). The J segment lost 8 bases and the V segment lost 8 bases, leaving 10 bases of the junction unmatched. The CDR3 sequence is 14 residues long. CDR3 DNA: TGTGCCAGCTCCTGGGCGACAGGGGATGGGGAGCTGTTTTTT. It yields the protein CASSWATGDGELFF.

The gene calls are TRBV5-4 and TRBJ2-7, with TRBD2 as a possible D gene (6 bases). Trimming stripped 1 base from V and 5 bases from J, with 16 bases between. This CDR3 has 15 amino acids. Germline V gene data show CDR1 as SGHNT and CDR2 as YYREEE (reference sequence). CDR3 protein: CASSLFWGGVHEQYF. CDR3 DNA: TGTGCCAGCAGCTTGTTTTGGGGCGGGGTACACGAGCAGTACTTC.

This chain connects TRBV27 to TRBJ2-7, with D perhaps matching TRBD1 (5 bases). The V and J ends lost 2 bases and 1 base respectively, with 15 bases between them. The CDR3 is 16 residues long. Germline V lookup: CDR1 MNHEY, CDR2 SMNVEV (reference sequence). DNA of the CDR3: TGTGCCAGCAGTTTAAATGGGGCCATCGCATCCTACGAGCAGTACTTC. Encoded protein: CASSLNGAIASYEQYF.

The chain is built from TRBV6-5 and TRBJ1-6; 7 nucleotides align to TRBD1. Trimming removed 5 bases from V and 9 bases from J; junction bases left unmatched: 4. From germline, CDR1 is MNHEY and CDR2 SVGAGI. The CDR3 totals 13 residues. The CDR3 DNA follows: TGTGCCAGCAGTAAGACAGGGATTTCACCCCTCCACTTT. Translating it yields CASSKTGISPLHF.

The chain employs TRBV7-8 and TRBJ2-3; D is perhaps TRBD2 (6 bases). The CDR3 is 17 amino acids. Trimming cost V 2 bases and J 9 bases, with 24 bases left between them. The V gene's germline CDR1 is SGHVS and CDR2 FQNEAQ. The CDR3, as DNA: TGTGCCAGCAGCTTAAGTGTCGGGGATCCTCACCGGGGGACGCAGTATTTT. Protein: CASSLSVGDPHRGTQYF. The entire variable domain, with the rest obtained from reference TRBV7-8 and TRBJ2-3, is as follows: GAGVSQSPRYKVAKRGQDVALRCDPISGHVSLFWYQQALGQGPEFLTYFQNEAQLDKSGLPSDRFFAERPEGSVSTLKIQRTQQEDSAVYLCASSLSVGDPHRGTQYFGPGTRLTVL.

The V gene is TRBV21-1, the J gene TRBJ2-7; the table assigns TRBD2, which was not confirmed against the DNA. TRBV21-1 is a known pseudogene. This CDR3 has 14 amino acids. Here the CDR3 DNA reads TGTGCCAGCAGCATCCGGGACTGCGGGGACGAGCAGTACTTC. Its protein is CASSIRDCGDEQYF.

The chain employs TRBV6-5 and TRBJ1-5, with D perhaps matching TRBD1 (5 bases). Germline CDR1 and CDR2: MNHEY and SVGAGI. Trimming took 4 bases from V and 6 from J, leaving 19 bases between them. This CDR3 has 16 amino acids. The CDR3 here is CASSSSGQGLGQPQHF. CDR3 sequence (DNA): TGTGCCAGCAGTTCCTCGGGGCAGGGCTTAGGTCAGCCCCAGCATTTT.

The chain links TRBV7-7 to TRBJ2-5; the D gene is possibly TRBD1 (7 bases). The CDR3 spans 15 residues. Germline CDR1 is SSHAT and CDR2 is FNYEAQ (reference sequence). V was trimmed by 1 base and J by 2 bases, leaving 11 bases between them. The CDR3: CASSLVEGAQETQYF. The CDR3 nucleotides are TGTGCCAGCAGCTTAGTGGAGGGGGCTCAAGAGACCCAGTACTTC.

The CDR3 DNA sequence: TGTGCCAGCAGTCGTCGGAGTTCGAACACTGAAGCTTTCTTT. It specifies CASSRRSSNTEAFF. This rearrangement joins TRBV2 to TRBJ1-1; no clear D gene. There are 14 residues in the CDR3. Per germline, CDR1 SNHLY and CDR2 FYNNEI. V was trimmed by 5 bases and J by 1 base, leaving 11 bases between them.

The chain carries TRBV27 and TRBJ2-1; no clear D gene. The V end lost 5 bases, the J end lost 7 bases, and 33 bases lay between the germline ends. In germline, CDR1 is MNHEY, CDR2 SMNVEV (reference sequence). The CDR3 extends over 20 amino acids. CDR3 bases: TGTGCCAGCAGTCCACCCCCCTCGAGAGGATCGGATACGGCGAAGAATGAGCAGTTCTTC. Translation gives CASSPPPSRGSDTAKNEQFF.